Listed below are T cell receptor beta chains from one sample, sequenced in a study of T cells expressing NK-cell markers. TCRdb reprocessed the 5' RACE reads and reports one entry per CDR3 protein, with no DNA. The sample is made up of a few hundred thousand distinct CDR3 sequences, and the top ten hold around 5% of it. Sequencing used blood T cells: a sorted CD56 or NKG2C T cell subset, CD4+ or CD8+ T cells, or bulk PBMC T cells (not recorded which). The receptors come from a man aged 18 to 69 in good health. Each CDR3 is given with its conserved first and last residue.

J gene	V gene	CDR3 protein
TRBJ2-7	TRBV15	CATSRGASGAYEQYF
TRBJ1-1	TRBV6-4	CASSPGQGIVENTEAFF
TRBJ2-3	TRBV15	CATSSWGQPNTDTQYF
TRBJ1-1	TRBV7-2	CASSAYPGTGNTEAFF
TRBJ2-7	TRBV6-1	CASTEQGADEQYF
TRBJ2-1	TRBV12-3/TRBV12-4	CASSLRSGGGQFF
TRBJ2-1	TRBV20-1	CSASTGSSYNEQFF
TRBJ2-5	TRBV11-2	CASSLDPKGRETQYF
TRBJ1-1	TRBV5-1	CASSPLQAVRTEAFF
TRBJ2-5	TRBV27	CASSSRGREETQYF
TRBJ2-5	TRBV19	CASSRRSGGAQETQYF
TRBJ2-7	TRBV7-9	CASSSTYEQYF
TRBJ1-1	TRBV5-1	CASSLAGTALITEAFF
TRBJ1-2	TRBV29-1	CSGQVGQGGYTF
TRBJ2-3	TRBV12-3/TRBV12-4	CASSPYSSMVDTQYF
TRBJ2-7	TRBV20-1	CSARVDSLSPYEQYF
TRBJ2-7	TRBV5-1	CASSPWGQKAYEQYF
TRBJ2-5	TRBV27	CASQIRGSRRETQYF
TRBJ1-1	TRBV19	CASNRDRMAEAFF
TRBJ2-1	TRBV20-1	CSATRFGEQFF
TRBJ1-6	TRBV7-9	CASSLEAHSPLHF
TRBJ2-7	TRBV6-5	CASSYSGFGGPYEQYF
TRBJ2-1	TRBV20-1	CSARAFGQGDNEQFF
TRBJ2-3	TRBV20-1	CSAIADTDTQYF
TRBJ1-1	TRBV5-1	CASSVRDRGSEAFF
TRBJ1-1	TRBV3-1	CASSQLGEDTEAFF
TRBJ2-1	TRBV10-3	CAISESGGRQGFYEQFF
TRBJ2-2	TRBV18	CASSPPLGHPTGELFF
TRBJ1-3	TRBV2	CASSHPNPGNTIYF
TRBJ2-5	TRBV11-1	CASSSSWGGETQYF
TRBJ1-3	TRBV6-5	CASSYSFRVDTIYF
TRBJ2-5	TRBV9	CASSVASGETQYF
TRBJ2-2	TRBV7-2	CASSLEYFTGELFF
TRBJ1-2	TRBV12-3/TRBV12-4	CASTGGYYGYTF
TRBJ2-5	TRBV7-9	CASSPGLAGRGETQYF
TRBJ2-7	TRBV7-2	CASSFGGGALSFEQYF
TRBJ2-7	TRBV6-5	CASSYSAGGSSYEQYF
TRBJ1-5	TRBV7-3	CASSLPAWTGVDQPQHF
TRBJ2-5	TRBV7-6	CASSRSGEKETQYF
TRBJ1-2	TRBV6-1	CASSRLGTQIYTF
TRBJ1-1	TRBV3-1	CASSQVNRGRPEAFF
TRBJ2-7	TRBV6-6	CASSYDTSDEQYF
TRBJ2-2	TRBV6-1	CASSLTGFATGELFF
TRBJ2-5	TRBV11-2	CASSFVSMGGLAGETQYF
TRBJ2-5	TRBV7-8	CASSNSLREETQYF
TRBJ1-2	TRBV4-2	CASSQGGSAGYTF
TRBJ1-6	TRBV18	CASSPQTGLSPLHF
TRBJ1-4	TRBV28	CATTEETNEKLFF
TRBJ2-2	TRBV24-1	CATRQGGTGELFF
TRBJ1-2	TRBV9	CASSVEPGGYTF